A selection of T cell receptor beta chains follows, all from one sample in a study of T cells in Graves' hyperthyroidism and ophthalmopathy. Via MiXCR, TCRdb re-called the multiplex PCR reads, giving one row per CDR3 protein. The sample records 250,000 to 300,000 distinct CDR3 sequences, about 14% being singletons. Sequenced: blood. Receptors originate from a woman aged 25 to 39 with Graves' hyperthyroidism that later progressed to Graves' ophthalmopathy. Both conserved end residues are part of each CDR3. The order of the fields is V gene, D gene, clone size, J gene, CDR3 length, CDR3 DNA, CDR3 protein. The D gene is left open where the match is weak. The size entry is marked missing in some rows and otherwise reads once, few, many or a size class.

V: TRBV6-1
D: -
size: many
J: TRBJ2-6
length: 14
DNA: TGTGCCAGTACGGCGTGGGAAGGGGCCAACGTCCTGACTTTC
CDR3: CASTAWEGANVLTF

V: TRBV7-2
D: -
size: many
J: TRBJ2-3
length: 15
DNA: TGTGCCAGCAGCTCCCTAGCTTCTAGCACAGATACGCAGTATTTT
CDR3: CASSSLASSTDTQYF

V: TRBV18
D: TRBD1
size: many
J: TRBJ1-4
length: 14
DNA: TGTGCCAGCTCACCGACAGGGGATAATGAAAAACTGTTTTTT
CDR3: CASSPTGDNEKLFF

V: TRBV7-9
D: TRBD1
size: -
J: TRBJ1-6
length: 15
DNA: TGTGCCAGCAGCGGACAGGGTTTTGGGGCTTCACCCCTCCACTTT
CDR3: CASSGQGFGASPLHF

V: TRBV3-1
D: TRBD2
size: many
J: TRBJ2-1
length: 19
DNA: TGTGCCAGCCACCCGGGAGCGGGAGGGCCCCTTGGCTCCTACAATGAGCAGTTCTTC
CDR3: CASHPGAGGPLGSYNEQFF

V: TRBV28
D: TRBD1
size: few
J: TRBJ2-2
length: 16
DNA: TGTGCCAGCAGCCCCGACAGGGGGGGGTACACCGGGGAGCTGTTTTTT
CDR3: CASSPDRGGYTGELFF

V: TRBV12-3/TRBV12-4
D: -
size: many
J: TRBJ2-2
length: 14
DNA: TGTGCCAGCAGCTTCCGGGACCGGAGCGGGGAGCTGTTTTTT
CDR3: CASSFRDRSGELFF

V: TRBV5-4
D: -
size: few
J: TRBJ1-3
length: 16
DNA: TGTGCCAGCAGCCCGGATGGGGGTCCCTCTGGAAACACCATATATTTT
CDR3: CASSPDGGPSGNTIYF

V: TRBV15
D: TRBD2
size: many
J: TRBJ2-1
length: 13
DNA: TGTGCCACCAGCACACTAGCGAACAATGAGCAGTTCTTC
CDR3: CATSTLANNEQFF

V: TRBV7-8
D: -
size: many
J: TRBJ1-1
length: 15
DNA: TGTGCCAGCAGCTTATCTGTTTCGGGCCACACTGAAGCTTTCTTT
CDR3: CASSLSVSGHTEAFF

V: TRBV10-3
D: -
size: few
J: TRBJ1-3
length: 13
DNA: TGTGCCACCTACACGACTTCTGGAAACACCATATATTTT
CDR3: CATYTTSGNTIYF

V: TRBV10-3
D: -
size: many
J: TRBJ2-3
length: 14
DNA: TGTGCCATCAGTGGGGACCGGTACACAGATACGCAGTATTTT
CDR3: CAISGDRYTDTQYF

V: TRBV27
D: -
size: many
J: TRBJ2-3
length: 16
DNA: TGTGCCAGCAGTTCATTTCATAAGGCGGCACCAGATACGCAGTATTTT
CDR3: CASSSFHKAAPDTQYF

V: TRBV6-1
D: -
size: -
J: TRBJ2-5
length: 13
DNA: TGTGCCAGCACTTCGGTAGATCAAGAGACCCAGTACTTC
CDR3: CASTSVDQETQYF

V: TRBV4-3
D: TRBD1
size: few
J: TRBJ2-1
length: 18
DNA: TGCGCCAGCAGCCAAGATCCCTATCCGGGACAGGGAGACAATGAGCAGTTCTTC
CDR3: CASSQDPYPGQGDNEQFF

V: TRBV9
D: -
size: -
J: TRBJ2-3
length: 15
DNA: TGTACCAGCAGCGCAACAGGGCTTGGGGCAGATACGCAGTATTTT
CDR3: CTSSATGLGADTQYF

V: TRBV27
D: TRBD1
size: -
J: TRBJ2-7
length: 14
DNA: TGTGCCAGCAGCTTACAGGGGTCCCCCTACGAGCAGTACTTC
CDR3: CASSLQGSPYEQYF

V: TRBV2
D: TRBD2
size: many
J: TRBJ2-7
length: 15
DNA: TGTGCCAGCAAGGGGGGGACTAGCGGTCGCTACGAGCAGTACTTC
CDR3: CASKGGTSGRYEQYF

V: TRBV9
D: TRBD2
size: -
J: TRBJ2-1
length: 15
DNA: TGTGCCAGCAGTGCCAGCGGGGGGGACTACAATGAGCAGTTCTTC
CDR3: CASSASGGDYNEQFF

V: TRBV7-3
D: TRBD2
size: many
J: TRBJ2-1
length: 14
DNA: TGTGCCAGCAGGGCTAGCGGGAGCAACAATGAGCAGTTCTTC
CDR3: CASRASGSNNEQFF

V: TRBV28
D: -
size: many
J: TRBJ1-4
length: 15
DNA: TGTGCCAGCAGTTCCACACCGTTAGCTAATGAAAAACTGTTTTTT
CDR3: CASSSTPLANEKLFF

V: TRBV19
D: TRBD2
size: many
J: TRBJ2-5
length: 16
DNA: TGTGCCAGTAGTAAGGAGGGACTAGCGGTCCAAGAGACCCAGTACTTC
CDR3: CASSKEGLAVQETQYF

V: TRBV27
D: -
size: -
J: TRBJ2-1
length: 12
DNA: TGTGCCAGCAGTTGGACCTTCGGTGAGCAGTTCTTC
CDR3: CASSWTFGEQFF

V: TRBV20-1
D: -
size: many
J: TRBJ2-5
length: 13
DNA: TGCAGTGCTAGAGGGGGACTTAAAGAGACCCAGTACTTC
CDR3: CSARGGLKETQYF

V: TRBV28
D: TRBD2
size: many
J: TRBJ2-4
length: 19
DNA: TGTGCCAGCAGCCGCTCGGGACTAGCGGGACAGATAGCCAAAAACATTCAGTACTTC
CDR3: CASSRSGLAGQIAKNIQYF

V: TRBV20-1
D: -
size: -
J: TRBJ1-1
length: 12
DNA: TGCAGTGCCTCTCCCGTGGGGGGCGAAGCTTTCTTT
CDR3: CSASPVGGEAFF

V: TRBV7-6
D: -
size: -
J: TRBJ1-4
length: 15
DNA: TGTGCCAGCAGCTCGAGCCAAGGGACTAATGAAAAACTGTTTTTT
CDR3: CASSSSQGTNEKLFF

V: TRBV6-5
D: -
size: many
J: TRBJ1-1
length: 14
DNA: TGTGCCAGCAGTTACCAGGAAAGCAACACTGAAGCTTTCTTT
CDR3: CASSYQESNTEAFF

V: TRBV6-1
D: -
size: many
J: TRBJ1-2
length: 14
DNA: TGTGCCAGCAGTTCAGACTCACTCAACTATGGCTACACCTTC
CDR3: CASSSDSLNYGYTF

V: TRBV20-1
D: -
size: -
J: TRBJ2-1
length: 13
DNA: TGCAGCCAACGCCCCCCTGCGGCGGATGAGCAGTTCTTC
CDR3: CSQRPPAADEQFF

V: TRBV4-3
D: -
size: -
J: TRBJ1-6
length: 15
DNA: TGCGCCAGCAGCGAGGGACACCCAAATAATTCACCCCTCCACTTT
CDR3: CASSEGHPNNSPLHF

V: TRBV6-2/TRBV6-3
D: TRBD2
size: many
J: TRBJ2-1
length: 15
DNA: TGTGCCAGCAGTAGGCTAGCGGGAGATTTCGGTGAGCAGTTCTTC
CDR3: CASSRLAGDFGEQFF

V: TRBV7-9
D: -
size: -
J: TRBJ2-5
length: 13
DNA: TGTACCAGCAGCTTATTAGAACAAGAGACCCAGTACTTC
CDR3: CTSSLLEQETQYF

V: TRBV4-2
D: -
size: -
J: TRBJ1-1
length: 14
DNA: TGTGCCAGCAGCCAAGGTCGGCTGAACACTGAAGCTTTCTTT
CDR3: CASSQGRLNTEAFF

V: TRBV12-3/TRBV12-4
D: TRBD2
size: many
J: TRBJ2-1
length: 14
DNA: TGTGCCAGCAGTTTGATTAGCGGGATTGATGAGCAGTTCTTC
CDR3: CASSLISGIDEQFF

V: TRBV7-8
D: -
size: many
J: TRBJ1-2
length: 13
DNA: TGTGCCAGTTCAATATCCCCGGGCTATGGCTACACCTTC
CDR3: CASSISPGYGYTF

V: TRBV7-9
D: -
size: many
J: TRBJ2-7
length: 13
DNA: TGTGCCAGCAGGGGGGACGGTACCTACGAGCAGTACTTC
CDR3: CASRGDGTYEQYF

V: TRBV4-1
D: -
size: -
J: TRBJ2-1
length: 17
DNA: TGCGCCAGCAGCCAATTGGCCGGGACTCTATCCGGGGGTGAGCAGTTCTTC
CDR3: CASSQLAGTLSGGEQFF

V: TRBV7-2
D: TRBD2
size: many
J: TRBJ2-1
length: 15
DNA: TGTGCCAGCAGGGCAGCGGGAGGGCCGAGAAATGAGCAGTTCTTC
CDR3: CASRAAGGPRNEQFF

V: TRBV7-9
D: -
size: many
J: TRBJ2-7
length: 14
DNA: TGTGCCAGCAGCTTAGGGGTGAGCTCCTACGAGCAGTACTTC
CDR3: CASSLGVSSYEQYF

V: TRBV4-2
D: -
size: few
J: TRBJ2-2
length: 17
DNA: TGTGCCAGCAGCCAAGATCCCGACATGACGAACACCGGGGAGCTGTTTTTT
CDR3: CASSQDPDMTNTGELFF

V: TRBV7-8
D: -
size: many
J: TRBJ2-7
length: 15
DNA: TGTGCCAGCAGCTTAGATACGGTCTTAGCAAGCGAGCAGTACTTC
CDR3: CASSLDTVLASEQYF

V: TRBV20-1
D: -
size: -
J: TRBJ2-3
length: 15
DNA: TGCAGTGCTAGAGATCGGACTCCCCTCCGGGGTACGCAGTATTTT
CDR3: CSARDRTPLRGTQYF

V: TRBV9
D: -
size: -
J: TRBJ1-2
length: 16
DNA: TGTGCCAGCAGCGTCCAACCAGGGTTGGTTGCCTATGGCTACACCTTC
CDR3: CASSVQPGLVAYGYTF

V: TRBV28
D: -
size: many
J: TRBJ2-7
length: 15
DNA: TGTGCCAGCAGCCGTCGGACCGTGAGCTCCTACGAGCAGTACTTC
CDR3: CASSRRTVSSYEQYF

V: TRBV15
D: TRBD1
size: many
J: TRBJ2-7
length: 14
DNA: TGTGCCACCAGCATCGGACAGGGGCGGTACGAGCAGTACTTC
CDR3: CATSIGQGRYEQYF

V: TRBV7-9
D: -
size: many
J: TRBJ2-3
length: 16
DNA: TGTGCCAGCGGATCGCGGCGGGGCCATAGCACAGATACGCAGTATTTT
CDR3: CASGSRRGHSTDTQYF

V: TRBV5-5
D: -
size: few
J: TRBJ1-1
length: 14
DNA: TGTGCCAGCAGCTCGGGGACAACTTACACTGAAGCTTTCTTT
CDR3: CASSSGTTYTEAFF

V: TRBV27
D: -
size: many
J: TRBJ2-1
length: 15
DNA: TGTGCCAGCAGTTTATTGGGGCCTGGGGCCGTTGAGCAGTTCTTC
CDR3: CASSLLGPGAVEQFF